In its sample, the clone carrying this TCR beta chain was seen a few times. Antigen unknown. The data derive from a study of cytomegalovirus exposure and HLA in healthy donors. Study details: Earlier, roughly 180 million T cells were analyzed, and some 120 million unique TCR beta sequences were found among them. HLA-typed donors contributed 80 million or so unique TCRs, which were held in an early data release.

CDR1 and CDR2 (germline): SGHDN, FVKESK. The CDR3 runs 13 residues. The V end was cut by 1 base, the J end by 8 bases, with 11 bases between. The PCR employed 60 Vbeta primers together with 13 Jbeta primers. Assay used: immunoSEQ multiplex PCR; TCRdb lists only in-frame clones, some missing. The sample lists approximately 140,000 clones; 60% to 85% were seen once. Findings and caveats of the study: In a later analysis, at a false discovery rate of 0.05, roughly 16,000 TCR beta sequences matched HLA alleles. Looking again later, the authors saw that most CMV-associated TCR beta chains seemed HLA-restricted.

The sequenced sample consisted of PBMCs. The source is a man in his fifties or sixties in good health and CMV-seropositive. The V gene is TRBV14, the J gene TRBJ1-1; D is undetermined. The DNA of the CDR3 is TGTGCCAGCAGCCAAGTGAGGGCGTCCGAAGCTTTCTTT. It yields the protein CASSQVRASEAFF.